Listed below are T cell receptor beta chains from one sample, sequenced in a study of blood T cell repertoires in COVID-19. The table came from immunoSEQ multiplex PCR; TCRdb's copy has only in-frame clones and leaves some out. The sample has 95,000 to 150,000 clones, more than 85% seen once. Specimen: peripheral blood. The source of these receptors is a man in his fifties with COVID-19, enrolled during active disease. The CDR3 runs from the conserved cysteine through the conserved F or W. A D gene is named only where the DNA matches it firmly. Part of the rows lack a size; the others show once, few, many or a class for expanded clones.

clone_size	d_call	v_call	j_call	cdr3_nt	cdr3_aa
NA	NA	TRBV19	TRBJ1-2	TGTGCCAGTAGTCAGGGCCGCGACTATGGCTACACCTTC	CASSQGRDYGYTF
NA	TRBD1	TRBV2	TRBJ2-1	TGTGCCAGCGGCGGGACAGGGCACACCAATGAGCAGTTCTTC	CASGGTGHTNEQFF
NA	NA	TRBV6-6	TRBJ1-6	TGTGCCAGCCGTCATACGTGGGGGGGAAAGGAACATTCACCCCTCCACTTT	CASRHTWGGKEHSPLHF
NA	NA	TRBV5-5	TRBJ1-4	TGTGCCAGCAGCTTAGGACAGATTAATGAAAAACTGTTTTTT	CASSLGQINEKLFF
once	TRBD2	TRBV7-9	TRBJ2-5	TGTGCCAGCGCGATACTAGCGGGGGCCCAAGAGACCCAGTACTTC	CASAILAGAQETQYF
NA	NA	TRBV19	TRBJ2-7	TGTGCCAGTAGTCCCGGAGGAATAACCTACGAGCAGTACTTC	CASSPGGITYEQYF
NA	NA	TRBV6-6	TRBJ1-1	TGTGCCAGCAGGTCGGGGGGGTTTAAAGCTTTCTTT	CASRSGGFKAFF
NA	TRBD1	TRBV28	TRBJ1-6	TGTGCCAGCAGACCCCAGACAGGGCAGCATTCACCCCTCCACTTT	CASRPQTGQHSPLHF
NA	NA	TRBV19	TRBJ2-1	TGTGCCAGTAGTATTTCCGGGGGCTCCTACAATGAGCAGTTCTTC	CASSISGGSYNEQFF
NA	TRBD2	TRBV4-1	TRBJ2-1	TGCGCCAGCAGCCAGACTAGCGGGAGACGGTCCTACAATGAGCAGTTCTTC	CASSQTSGRRSYNEQFF
NA	TRBD2	TRBV7-9	TRBJ2-2	TGTGCCAGCAGCCTACAACTAGCGGGAGCCGGGGAGCTGTTTTTT	CASSLQLAGAGELFF
NA	TRBD2	TRBV30	TRBJ2-3	TGTGCCTGGAGCGCCCCGGGGACTAGCGGGTTAGATACGCAGTATTTT	CAWSAPGTSGLDTQYF
NA	TRBD2	TRBV18	TRBJ2-5	TGTGCCAGCTCACCGGGCAGCGGGAGGGTCGGAGAGACCCAGTACTTC	CASSPGSGRVGETQYF
NA	TRBD2	TRBV6-1	TRBJ2-1	TGTGCCAGCAGTGATCGCCCCCTAGCGGGAGGCAATGAGCAGTTCTTC	CASSDRPLAGGNEQFF
NA	NA	TRBV5-4	TRBJ2-4	TGTGCCAGCAGCTTGGAAGGTCCCCGGAGCATTCAGTACTTC	CASSLEGPRSIQYF
NA	TRBD2	TRBV30	TRBJ2-3	TGTGCCTGGAGTGTAGAGAGACTAGCCCAAACAGATACGCAGTATTTT	CAWSVERLAQTDTQYF
NA	TRBD1	TRBV5-1	TRBJ1-4	TGCGCCAGCAGTTCTGGGACAGGATCTTTCGAAAAACTGTTTTTT	CASSSGTGSFEKLFF
NA	NA	TRBV7-9	TRBJ2-2	TGTGCCAGCAGCTTAGCTAGCCAAGCCGGGGAGCTGTTTTTT	CASSLASQAGELFF
NA	NA	TRBV9	TRBJ1-1	TGTGCCAGCAGCGTAGTTCCAGGCAACACTGAAGCTTTCTTT	CASSVVPGNTEAFF
NA	TRBD2	TRBV12-5	TRBJ2-7	TGTGCTAGTGGTTTGGGACCGGCAGCGGGGTACGAGCAGTACTTC	CASGLGPAAGYEQYF
NA	NA	TRBV29-1	TRBJ2-7	TGCAGCGTTGGGGCAGCCTACGAGCAGTACTTC	CSVGAAYEQYF
NA	TRBD1	TRBV10-2	TRBJ2-3	TGCGCCAGCAACCCGGGACAGGGACTAGATACGCAGTATTTT	CASNPGQGLDTQYF
NA	TRBD1	TRBV6-6	TRBJ2-7	TGTGCCAGCAGCCCCAGGGGGTCTATCTACGAGCAGTACTTC	CASSPRGSIYEQYF
few	NA	TRBV30	TRBJ1-5	TGTGCCTGGAGTGTACCAGGGGCTGATCAGCCCCAGCATTTT	CAWSVPGADQPQHF
NA	TRBD2	TRBV2	TRBJ2-5	TGTGCCAGCAGTGTATCTAGCGGGCCTCAAGAGACCCAGTACTTC	CASSVSSGPQETQYF
NA	TRBD2	TRBV9	TRBJ2-7	TGTGCCAGCAGCTCAGGACTAGCGTCCCCGTACGAGCAGTACTTC	CASSSGLASPYEQYF
once	NA	TRBV11-2	TRBJ2-7	TGTGCCAGCAGCTTAGGGCTAGATAAATACGAGCAGTACTTC	CASSLGLDKYEQYF
NA	NA	TRBV7-2	TRBJ2-1	TGTGCCAGCAGCGGGAGGGACAGGAGCTCCTACAATGAGCAGTTCTTC	CASSGRDRSSYNEQFF
NA	NA	TRBV9	TRBJ2-1	TGTGCCAGCAGCGGCAAACAGGGCCACTCCTACAATGAGCAGTTCTTC	CASSGKQGHSYNEQFF
NA	NA	TRBV14	TRBJ2-1	TGTGCCAGCAGCCCTGTCCTAGACAATGAGCAGTTCTTC	CASSPVLDNEQFF
once	TRBD1	TRBV7-3	TRBJ2-3	TGTGCCAGCAGCCCCCGGACAGGGGGGGGCACAGATACGCAGTATTTT	CASSPRTGGGTDTQYF
NA	TRBD1	TRBV29-1	TRBJ1-1	TGCAGCGTTGTACTTACAGGGGGCAAAGAAGCTTTCTTT	CSVVLTGGKEAFF
once	TRBD1	TRBV7-6	TRBJ2-2	TGTGCCAGCAGCCAGACAGGGGGGAACACCGGGGAGCTGTTTTTT	CASSQTGGNTGELFF
NA	TRBD2	TRBV4-3	TRBJ2-1	TGCGCCAGCTCCCCGACTAGCGGCAAACTTCAAAAGCCTTACAATGAGCAGTTCTTC	CASSPTSGKLQKPYNEQFF
NA	TRBD2	TRBV29-1	TRBJ2-1	TGCAGCGGTGTTGGACTAGCGGGTTATGGTGAGCAGTTCTTC	CSGVGLAGYGEQFF
NA	TRBD1	TRBV4-1	TRBJ2-1	TGCGCCAGCAGCCAAGAGGGACAGGGCTACTACAATGAGCAGTTCTTC	CASSQEGQGYYNEQFF
NA	NA	TRBV3-1/TRBV3-2	TRBJ1-5	TGTGCCAGCAGCCAGGGGACACAGCCCCAGCATTTT	CASSQGTQPQHF
once	TRBD1	TRBV5-1	TRBJ1-2	TGCGCCAGCAGCTTCTTCTCTCTAGGACAGGTCGAACGTGGCTACACCTTC	CASSFFSLGQVERGYTF
NA	NA	TRBV7-8	TRBJ1-6	TGTGCCAGCAGCGCAGGGGCCCGGATCCGTTATTCACCCCTCCACTTT	CASSAGARIRYSPLHF
few	NA	TRBV5-4	TRBJ2-2	TGTGCCAGCAGCATACTAGGAAGTGCGAACACCGGGGAGCTGTTTTTT	CASSILGSANTGELFF
NA	TRBD2	TRBV20-1	TRBJ2-1	TGCAGTGCTAGTCCTAGCGGGAGAGGGGGTTTCAACTACAATGAGCAGTTCTTC	CSASPSGRGGFNYNEQFF
once	NA	TRBV2	TRBJ2-1	TGTGCCAGCAGCGTCAGCGGATCATCCTACAATGAGCAGTTCTTC	CASSVSGSSYNEQFF
NA	NA	TRBV4-3	TRBJ2-5	TGCGCCAGCAGCCAAGATACGGGGATGGGGCAAGAGACCCAGTACTTC	CASSQDTGMGQETQYF
NA	TRBD1	TRBV6-5	TRBJ2-3	TGTGCCAGCAGTCGCACAGGGGATGGCACAGATACGCAGTATTTT	CASSRTGDGTDTQYF
NA	NA	TRBV12-3/TRBV12-4	TRBJ1-1	TGTGCCAGCAATCTTCCGAACACTGAAGCTTTCTTT	CASNLPNTEAFF
NA	TRBD2	TRBV27	TRBJ2-1	TGTGCCAGCAGTGCCTGGACTAGCGGGAAGGATGAGCAGTTCTTC	CASSAWTSGKDEQFF
NA	TRBD1	TRBV9	TRBJ1-2	TGTGCCAGCAGCTCACCACCCGGGGGACAGAAGGACTATGGCTACACCTTC	CASSSPPGGQKDYGYTF
NA	TRBD1	TRBV2	TRBJ2-1	TGTGCCAGCAGCGGAGGGACAGGGGGCCCCTACAATGAGCAGTTCTTC	CASSGGTGGPYNEQFF
NA	NA	TRBV27	TRBJ1-2	TGTGCCAGCAGTTCGGCATGGACAGATATTTTATCGCATAACTATGGCTACACCTTC	CASSSAWTDILSHNYGYTF
NA	TRBD1	TRBV5-1	TRBJ2-4	TGCGCCAGCAGCTTGACCGGGACAGGGGCAAACATTCAGTACTTC	CASSLTGTGANIQYF
once	NA	TRBV18	TRBJ1-4	TGTGCCAGCTCACCACGACAGATTGCAACTAATGAAAAACTGTTTTTT	CASSPRQIATNEKLFF
NA	TRBD1	TRBV6-2/TRBV6-3	TRBJ2-7	TGTGCCAGCAGTTACGAAGGGACAGGGGTAGAAGAGCAGTACTTC	CASSYEGTGVEEQYF
NA	TRBD1	TRBV10-3	TRBJ2-6	TGTGCCATCAGCCCGGGACAGGGGGCAGCTGGGGCCAACGTCCTGACTTTC	CAISPGQGAAGANVLTF
few	TRBD2	TRBV7-3	TRBJ2-2	TGTGCCAGCAGCTTACTTCCTAGCGGGAGGCCAAACACCGGGGAGCTGTTTTTT	CASSLLPSGRPNTGELFF
NA	TRBD2	TRBV18	TRBJ2-1	TGTGCCAGCTCACTCTCGAGCGGGAGTTCCTACAATGAGCAGTTCTTC	CASSLSSGSSYNEQFF
NA	NA	TRBV30	TRBJ1-2	TGTGCCTGGACCCGAGAATTTAACTATGGCTACACCTTC	CAWTREFNYGYTF
NA	NA	TRBV19	TRBJ1-5	TGTGCCAGTAGTACGCCCTTTACCAGGGATAATCAGCCCCAGCATTTT	CASSTPFTRDNQPQHF